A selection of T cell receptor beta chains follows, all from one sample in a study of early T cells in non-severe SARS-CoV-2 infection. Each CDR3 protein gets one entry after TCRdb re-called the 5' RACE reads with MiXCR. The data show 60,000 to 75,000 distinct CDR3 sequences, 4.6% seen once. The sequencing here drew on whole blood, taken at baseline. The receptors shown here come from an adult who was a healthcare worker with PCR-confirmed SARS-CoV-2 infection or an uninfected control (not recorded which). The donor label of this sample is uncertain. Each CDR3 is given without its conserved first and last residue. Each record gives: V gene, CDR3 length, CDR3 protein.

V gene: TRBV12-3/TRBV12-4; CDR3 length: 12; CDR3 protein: ASSFLGGADTQY
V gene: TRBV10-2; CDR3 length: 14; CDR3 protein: ASTVFASGGTGELF
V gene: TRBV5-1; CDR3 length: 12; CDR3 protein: ASSLSRDPYEQY
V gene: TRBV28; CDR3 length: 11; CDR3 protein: ASSPYRNTEAF
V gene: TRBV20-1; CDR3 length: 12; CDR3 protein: SARSGQGNQPQH
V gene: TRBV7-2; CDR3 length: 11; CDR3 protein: ASSLSLTTEAF
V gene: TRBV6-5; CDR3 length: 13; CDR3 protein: ASVGRGRAKNIQY
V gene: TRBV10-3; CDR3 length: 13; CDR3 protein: AISTSGMETDTQY
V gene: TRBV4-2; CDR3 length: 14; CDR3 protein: ASSQSQGELAQPQH
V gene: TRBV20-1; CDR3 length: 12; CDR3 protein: SARRLANSYEQY
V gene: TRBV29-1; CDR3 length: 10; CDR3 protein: SGTGGNYGYT
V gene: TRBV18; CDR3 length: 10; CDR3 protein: ASSLEYHTQY
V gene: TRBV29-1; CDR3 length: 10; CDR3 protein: SVELQDYEQY
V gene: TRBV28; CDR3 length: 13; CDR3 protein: ASTRVGGTYNEQF
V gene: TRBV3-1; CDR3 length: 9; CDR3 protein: ASSQANEQF
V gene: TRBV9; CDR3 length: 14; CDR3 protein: ASSVATGAGGQPQH
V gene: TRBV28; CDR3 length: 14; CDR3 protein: ASNLNRGAPTDTQY
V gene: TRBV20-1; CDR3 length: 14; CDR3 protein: SARDLQAPMNTEAF
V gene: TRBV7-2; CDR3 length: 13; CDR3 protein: ASSLGPQPVTEAF
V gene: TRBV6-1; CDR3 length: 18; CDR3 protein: ASSALTHRETSYQQETQY
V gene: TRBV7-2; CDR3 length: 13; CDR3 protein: ASSFQTSRAYEQY
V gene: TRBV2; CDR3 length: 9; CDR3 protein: ASSGYDTQY
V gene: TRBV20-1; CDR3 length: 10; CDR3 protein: SASREDTEAF
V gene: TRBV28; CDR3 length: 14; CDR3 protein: ASKVSDSSGANVLT
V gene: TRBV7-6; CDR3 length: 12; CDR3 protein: ASSLATGADTQY
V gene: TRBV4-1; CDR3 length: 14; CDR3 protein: ASSPPDRARGDTIY
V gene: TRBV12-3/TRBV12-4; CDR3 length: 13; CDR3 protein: ASSKSGGPYNEQF
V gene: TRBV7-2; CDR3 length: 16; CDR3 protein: ASSLDRGSPSTQNIQY
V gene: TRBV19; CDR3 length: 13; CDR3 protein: ASSIGQGVYNEQF
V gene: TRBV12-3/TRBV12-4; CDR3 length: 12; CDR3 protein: ASSLDGGDNEQF
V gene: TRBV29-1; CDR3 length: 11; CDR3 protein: SVDRGTNYGYT
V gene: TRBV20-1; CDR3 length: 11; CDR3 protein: SATDRFNTEAF
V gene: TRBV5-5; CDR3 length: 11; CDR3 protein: ASRTGSNQPQH
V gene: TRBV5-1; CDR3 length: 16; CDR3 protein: ASSPVGQGVVGANVLT
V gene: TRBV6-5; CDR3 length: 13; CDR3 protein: ASKRDQANTGELF
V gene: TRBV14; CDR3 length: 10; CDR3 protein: ASSPGTSIQY
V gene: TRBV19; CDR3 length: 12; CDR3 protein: ASSMRLGIDTQY
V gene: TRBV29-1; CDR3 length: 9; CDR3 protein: SVAGRDEQF
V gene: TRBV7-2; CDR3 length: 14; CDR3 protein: ASSPGGAGRDYGYT
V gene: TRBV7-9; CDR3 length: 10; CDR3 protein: ASSSQGYEQY
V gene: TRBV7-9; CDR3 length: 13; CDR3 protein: ASSSQQGRNSPLH